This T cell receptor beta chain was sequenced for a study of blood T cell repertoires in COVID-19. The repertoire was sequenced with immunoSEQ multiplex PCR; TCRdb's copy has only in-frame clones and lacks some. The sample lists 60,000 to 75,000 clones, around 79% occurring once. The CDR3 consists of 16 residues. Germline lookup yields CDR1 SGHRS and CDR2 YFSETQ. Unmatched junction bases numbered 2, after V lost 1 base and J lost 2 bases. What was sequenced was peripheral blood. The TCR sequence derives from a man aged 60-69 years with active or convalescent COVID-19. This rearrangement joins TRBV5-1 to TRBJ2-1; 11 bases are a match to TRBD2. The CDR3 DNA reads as TGCGCCAGCAGCTTGATTAGCGGGGGGGCCTACAATGAGCAGTTCTTC. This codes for CASSLISGGAYNEQFF.